What follows are 5 T cell receptor beta chains derived from one specimen sequenced in a study of vaccination effects on CD4 cells after COVID-19. Data came from immunoSEQ multiplex PCR; TCRdb stores just in-frame clones and leaves some out. The sample includes about 38,000 clones, approximately 80% seen only once; the top ten take roughly 1.9%. ViraFEST used viral peptide pools to expand antigen-specific CD4+ T cells before sequencing. Cells that had been cultured for 10 days were the source of isolated CD4+ T cells. The vaccine given was either BNT162b2 or mRNA-1273, in two doses. These receptors' antigens are unknown. Sequenced material: CD4+ T cells from PBMCs cultured with HCoV-NL63 spike peptides, taken after COVID-19 vaccination. These TCRs come from a human donor who received a COVID-19 vaccine. Some clones in this sample may be carry-over from other donors' samples.

CDR3 protein: CASSLSGGGIYNEQFF. CDR3 coding DNA: TGTGCCAGCAGCTTATCGGGCGGGGGAATATACAATGAGCAGTTCTTC. The chain recombines TRBV7-3 with TRBJ2-1; 7 bases agree with TRBD2. CDR1 and CDR2 from the germline V gene are SGHTA and FQGTGA. This CDR3 contains 16 residues. V lost 2 bases and J lost 4; bases outside the gene matches: 8.

The chain combines TRBV7-8 with TRBJ2-7, with 7 bases matching TRBD1. V was clipped by 4 bases and J by 6 bases; unmatched bases: 9. This CDR3 contains 14 residues. Germline CDR1 SGHVS, CDR2 FQNEAQ. The CDR3 reads CASSSRQGLGEQYV. CDR3 coding DNA: TGTGCCAGCAGCTCCCGACAGGGCCTAGGCGAGCAGTACGTC.

The count of this clone is one. The chain combines TRBV7-8 with TRBJ1-1; maybe TRBD1 (6 bases). Trimming removed 0 bases at V and 5 bases at J, with 16 bases between. From germline, CDR1 is SGHVS and CDR2 FQNEAQ. The length of the CDR3 is 16 residues. The DNA for the CDR3 is TGTGCCAGCAGCTTAGCGCGTGGCAGGGGTGGAACTGAAGCTTTCTTT. Its protein product is CASSLARGRGGTEAFF.

The V call is TRBV28, the J call TRBJ1-2; 9 positions match TRBD1. The CDR3 totals 14 residues. The V gene's germline CDR1 is MDHEN and CDR2 SYDVKM. Trimming at V came to 8 bases and at J to 8 bases, leaving 12 bases not matched to a gene. CDR3 sequence (DNA): TGTGCCAGCGGGGACAGGGAATATGTTGGAGGCTACACCTTC. Translating it yields CASGDREYVGGYTF.

The chain links TRBV7-8 to TRBJ1-5; D is ambiguous. CDR3 length equals 14 residues. V shed 5 bases and J shed 8 bases, with 16 bases lying between them. Germline V gene sequence: CDR1 SGHVS, CDR2 FQNEAQ. Here the CDR3 reads CASSPKAPMEPQHF. CDR3 nucleotides: TGTGCCAGCAGCCCAAAGGCACCCATGGAGCCCCAGCATTTT.